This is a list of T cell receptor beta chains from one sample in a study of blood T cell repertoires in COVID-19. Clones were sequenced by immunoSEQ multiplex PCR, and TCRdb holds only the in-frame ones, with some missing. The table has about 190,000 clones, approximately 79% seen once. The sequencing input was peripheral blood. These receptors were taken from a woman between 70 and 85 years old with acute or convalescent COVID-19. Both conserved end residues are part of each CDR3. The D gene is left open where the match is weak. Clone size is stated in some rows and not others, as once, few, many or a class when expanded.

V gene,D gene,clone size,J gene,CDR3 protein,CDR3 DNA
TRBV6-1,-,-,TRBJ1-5,CASSEGRGVNQPQHF,TGTGCCAGCAGTGAGGGGAGGGGGGTCAATCAGCCCCAGCATTTT
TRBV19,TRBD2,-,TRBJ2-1,CASSNGLGVGEQFF,TGTGCCAGTAGTAACGGACTAGGAGTAGGGGAGCAGTTCTTC
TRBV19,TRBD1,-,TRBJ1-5,CASSHTGTGGYSNQPQHF,TGTGCCAGTAGTCACACTGGGACAGGGGGTTATAGCAATCAGCCCCAGCATTTT
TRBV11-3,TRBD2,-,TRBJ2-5,CASSSSGLGVETQYF,TGTGCCAGCAGCTCTAGCGGATTAGGGGTAGAGACCCAGTACTTC
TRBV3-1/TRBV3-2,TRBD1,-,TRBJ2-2,CASSPQGAGELFF,TGTGCCAGCAGCCCGCAGGGGGCCGGGGAGCTGTTTTTT
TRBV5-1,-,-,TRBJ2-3,CASSQSAPGLITDTQYF,TGCGCCAGCAGTCAAAGCGCCCCGGGACTCATCACAGATACGCAGTATTTT
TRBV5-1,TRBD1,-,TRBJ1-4,CASTGGEEKLFF,TGCGCCAGCACAGGGGGCGAAGAAAAACTGTTTTTT
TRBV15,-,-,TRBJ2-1,CATSRLAISNEQFF,TGTGCCACCAGTCGGCTAGCGATAAGCAATGAGCAGTTCTTC
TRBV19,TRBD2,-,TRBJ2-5,CASSRHSSGGQETQYF,TGTGCCAGTAGTCGCCACTCTAGCGGGGGGCAAGAGACCCAGTACTTC
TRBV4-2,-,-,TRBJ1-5,CASSQDLRDQPQHF,TGTGCCAGCAGCCAAGATCTGAGGGATCAGCCCCAGCATTTT
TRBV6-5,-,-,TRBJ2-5,CASSYGRGEEETQYF,TGTGCCAGCAGTTATGGGAGAGGGGAGGAGGAGACCCAGTACTTC
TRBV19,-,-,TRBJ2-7,CASSIQGTYEQYF,TGTGCCAGTAGTATCCAGGGGACCTACGAGCAGTACTTC
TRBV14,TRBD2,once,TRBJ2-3,CASSQDYVTSQYF,TGTGCCAGCAGCCAAGACTACGTGACTAGCCAGTATTTT
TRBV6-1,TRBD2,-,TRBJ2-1,CASSELGGSSYNEQFF,TGTGCCAGCAGTGAATTGGGCGGGAGCTCCTACAATGAGCAGTTCTTC
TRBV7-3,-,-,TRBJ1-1,CASSWVLGGEAFF,TGTGCCAGCAGCTGGGTATTGGGGGGAGAAGCTTTCTTT
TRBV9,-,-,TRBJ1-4,CASSKQGSTNEKLFF,TGTGCCAGCAGCAAACAGGGTTCCACTAATGAAAAACTGTTTTTT
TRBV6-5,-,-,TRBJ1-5,CASSWEGLVEQPQHF,TGTGCCAGCAGTTGGGAGGGGCTAGTTGAACAGCCCCAGCATTTT
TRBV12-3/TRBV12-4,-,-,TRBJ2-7,CASSTRGANEQYF,TGTGCCAGCAGTACTAGAGGTGCCAACGAGCAGTACTTC
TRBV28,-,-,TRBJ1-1,CASSLPETGNTEAFF,TGTGCCAGCAGTCTCCCCGAGACAGGTAACACTGAAGCTTTCTTT
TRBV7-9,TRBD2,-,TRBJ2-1,CASSSGTVGTSDDNEQFF,TGTGCCAGCAGCTCTGGGACAGTGGGGACTAGCGACGACAATGAGCAGTTCTTC
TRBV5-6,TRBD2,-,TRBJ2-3,CASSLGAGETDTQYF,TGTGCCAGCAGCTTGGGAGCGGGAGAGACAGATACGCAGTATTTT
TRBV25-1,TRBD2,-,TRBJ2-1,CASSGRAGDFFEQFF,TGTGCCAGCAGTGGCAGGGCGGGAGATTTTTTTGAGCAGTTCTTC
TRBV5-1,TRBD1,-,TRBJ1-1,CASAGQASLNTEAFF,TGCGCCAGTGCCGGACAGGCGAGCCTGAACACTGAAGCTTTCTTT
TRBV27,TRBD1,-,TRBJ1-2,CASSSFGQVGVNGYTF,TGTGCCAGCAGTTCGTTCGGACAGGTCGGCGTAAACGGCTACACCTTC
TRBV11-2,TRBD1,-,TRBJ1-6,CASSLALLTGGHSPLHF,TGTGCCAGCAGCTTAGCTCTCTTAACAGGGGGCCATTCACCCCTCCACTTT
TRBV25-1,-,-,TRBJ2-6,CASAPRPPGVSGANVLTF,TGTGCCAGCGCCCCAAGACCCCCGGGTGTCTCTGGGGCCAACGTCCTGACTTTC
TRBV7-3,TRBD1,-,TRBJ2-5,CASSLTGQGQETQYF,TGTGCCAGCAGCTTAACAGGACAGGGACAAGAGACCCAGTACTTC
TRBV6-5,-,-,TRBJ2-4,CASSWLNIQYF,TGTGCCAGCAGTTGGCTGAACATTCAGTACTTC
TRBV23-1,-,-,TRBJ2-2,CASSGPGQPTGELFF,TGCGCCAGCAGTGGTCCAGGACAGCCCACCGGGGAGCTGTTTTTT
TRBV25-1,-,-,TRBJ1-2,CASSTSWAGTNYGYTF,TGTGCCAGCAGTACGTCATGGGCAGGGACTAACTATGGCTACACCTTC
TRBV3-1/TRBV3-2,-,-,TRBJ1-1,CASSEQLRGNRGAFF,TGTGCCAGCAGCGAACAGCTTAGGGGGAACAGAGGAGCTTTCTTT
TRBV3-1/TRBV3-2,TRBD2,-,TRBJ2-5,CASSQVTGLGSGETQYF,TGTGCCAGCAGCCAAGTGACTGGACTAGGTTCGGGAGAGACCCAGTACTTC
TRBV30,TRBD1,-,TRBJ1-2,CAWSVLLGGRGYTF,TGTGCCTGGAGTGTGTTATTAGGGGGCCGGGGCTACACCTTC
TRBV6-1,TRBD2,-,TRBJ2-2,CASSDSGTSYGELFF,TGTGCCAGCAGTGACAGCGGGACTAGCTACGGGGAGCTGTTTTTT
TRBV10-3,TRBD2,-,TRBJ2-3,CATSAGGGADTQYF,TGTGCCACCTCAGCGGGAGGAGGTGCAGATACGCAGTATTTT
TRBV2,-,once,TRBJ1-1,CASSEAGKGDNTEAFF,TGTGCCAGCAGTGAAGCGGGAAAGGGGGACAACACTGAAGCTTTCTTT
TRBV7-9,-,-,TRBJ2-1,CASSSLRWTANNEQFF,TGTGCCAGCAGCTCACTCCGATGGACAGCGAACAATGAGCAGTTCTTC
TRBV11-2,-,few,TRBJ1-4,CASSSGTNEKLFF,TGTGCCAGCAGCTCAGGAACTAATGAAAAACTGTTTTTT
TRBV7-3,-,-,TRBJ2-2,CASSRAGAANTGELFF,TGTGCCAGCAGCCGGGCTGGGGCAGCGAACACCGGGGAGCTGTTTTTT
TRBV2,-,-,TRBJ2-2,CASSIDRSNTGELFF,TGTGCCAGCAGCATCGACAGGTCGAACACCGGGGAGCTGTTTTTT
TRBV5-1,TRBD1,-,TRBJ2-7,CASSFGQGAEQQYF,TGCGCCAGCAGCTTCGGACAGGGGGCCGAGCAGCAGTACTTC
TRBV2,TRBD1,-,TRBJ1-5,CASSDGTVSQPQHF,TGTGCCAGCAGTGATGGGACAGTTTCTCAGCCCCAGCATTTT
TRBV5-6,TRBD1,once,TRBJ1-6,CASSLAQGANSPLHF,TGTGCCAGCAGCTTGGCACAGGGGGCCAATTCACCCCTCCACTTT
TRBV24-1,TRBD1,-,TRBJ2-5,CATSGRTGWETQYF,TGTGCCACCAGTGGCCGGACAGGTTGGGAGACCCAGTACTTC
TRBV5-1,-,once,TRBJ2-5,CASSLDGGRVVETQYF,TGCGCCAGCAGCTTGGATGGGGGCCGGGTCGTGGAGACCCAGTACTTC
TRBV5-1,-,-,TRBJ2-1,CASSLAGGFSSYNEQFF,TGCGCCAGCAGCTTGGCAGGAGGGTTCAGCTCCTACAATGAGCAGTTCTTC
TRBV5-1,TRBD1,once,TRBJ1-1,CASDTGGGTEAFF,TGCGCCAGCGATACAGGGGGCGGCACTGAAGCTTTCTTT
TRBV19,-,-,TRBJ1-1,CASSILTVNTEAFF,TGTGCCAGTAGTATCCTTACGGTGAACACTGAAGCTTTCTTT
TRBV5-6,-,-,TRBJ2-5,CASSLAPAGQETQYF,TGTGCCAGCAGCTTGGCTCCGGCGGGACAAGAGACCCAGTACTTC
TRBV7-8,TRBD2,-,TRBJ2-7,CASSITSGRAKVTYEQYF,TGTGCCAGCAGCATAACTAGCGGGAGGGCCAAGGTAACCTACGAGCAGTACTTC
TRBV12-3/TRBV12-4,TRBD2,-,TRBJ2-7,CASSLGGTYEQYF,TGTGCCAGCAGTTTGGGGGGGACCTACGAGCAGTACTTC
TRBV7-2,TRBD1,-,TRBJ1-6,CASSFRTGEGSPLHF,TGTGCCAGCAGCTTTAGGACAGGAGAGGGTTCACCCCTCCACTTT
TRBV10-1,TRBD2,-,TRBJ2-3,CASGRTSGDTQYF,TGCGCCAGCGGTAGGACTAGCGGAGATACGCAGTATTTT
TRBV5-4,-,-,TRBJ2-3,CASSSVTGWADTQYF,TGTGCCAGCAGCTCCGTGACAGGTTGGGCAGATACGCAGTATTTT
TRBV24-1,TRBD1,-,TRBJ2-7,CATSDPGQGHSEQYF,TGTGCCACCAGTGACCCGGGACAGGGTCATTCCGAGCAGTACTTC
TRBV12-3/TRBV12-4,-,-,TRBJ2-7,CASQGISYEQYF,TGTGCCAGTCAGGGGATCTCCTACGAGCAGTACTTC
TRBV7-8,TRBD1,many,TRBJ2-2,CASSRFTGTGNTGELFF,TGTGCCAGCAGCCGCTTTACCGGGACAGGGAACACCGGGGAGCTGTTTTTT